This T cell receptor (beta chain) appears in the sequencing data of a study of ipilimumab plus nivolumab after autologous stem cell transplantation (dated by TCRdb to the early 2020s). The study in broad terms: A median of roughly 5 ipilimumab doses and about eight nivolumab doses was received by trial patients. Patients undergoing autologous transplant for high-risk diffuse large B cell lymphoma, mature T cell lymphoma, or multiple myeloma were enrolled in the trial. The intent-to-treat population of the trial was made up of 35 to 40 patients. The myeloma cohort included high-risk transplant-naive patients and patients relapsing within 3 years of a first autologous transplant. The investigation overall reported the following: Combined checkpoint inhibition as post-transplant consolidation was concluded by the authors to appear tolerable. Per the authors, a biologic rationale for further study of the post-transplant checkpoint inhibition approach was offered by T cell receptor repertoire, regulatory T cell phenotype and gut microbiota profiles.

This clone came up a few times. This receptor's antigen is unknown. Per-base qualities were not stored, and no clone one base away is much larger. Relative to germline, V is 2 bases shorter and J is 4 bases shorter, with 5 bases between their ends. The germline V gene specifies KGHSH as CDR1 and LQKENI as CDR2. The CDR3 has 12 amino acids, counting the end cysteine and phenylalanine. The retained sequence is limited to the CDR3, 36 bases, with the frame set at the first base. Checkpoint therapy began 14 to 28 days after autologous transplant, with ipilimumab given at 1 mg/kg intravenously on day 1 of selected weeks. Nivolumab was administered at 3 mg/kg intravenously on day 1 of weeks 1, 4, 7, 10, and every two weeks through week 26. Combined checkpoint inhibition with ipilimumab and nivolumab as consolidation after autologous stem cell transplantation was tested in a Phase Ib clinical trial. Libraries were prepared through the immunoSEQ multiplex PCR assay. Held by TCRdb, this immuneACCESS table contains in-frame sequences only and omits some clones. Under half of the omission traces to an unresolved V gene where checked; the cause of the rest is unknown. The sample includes approximately 5,300 clones, with around two thirds observed a single time. 28% of the sample is taken by the ten largest.

The chain uses TRBV18 and TRBJ2-5; the D gene assignment is ambiguous. This TCR derives from a male donor with multiple myeloma. This material consisted of PBMCs, taken in a trial of ipilimumab plus nivolumab as post-transplant consolidation. The CDR3 protein is CASSPGVETQYF. The nucleotide sequence is TGTGCCAGCTCACCAGGGGTAGAGACCCAGTACTTC.